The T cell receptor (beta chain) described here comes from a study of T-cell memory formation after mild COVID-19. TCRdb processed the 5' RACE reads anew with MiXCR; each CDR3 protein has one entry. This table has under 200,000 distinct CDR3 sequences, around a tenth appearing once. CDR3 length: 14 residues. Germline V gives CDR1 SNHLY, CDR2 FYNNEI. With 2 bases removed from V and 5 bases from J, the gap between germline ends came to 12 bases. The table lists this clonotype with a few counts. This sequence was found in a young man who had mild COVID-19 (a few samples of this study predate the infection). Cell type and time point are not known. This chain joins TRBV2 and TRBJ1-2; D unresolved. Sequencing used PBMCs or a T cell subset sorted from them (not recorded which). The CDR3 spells CASSERWSDYGYTF. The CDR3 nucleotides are TGTGCCAGCAGTGAAAGGTGGTCGGATTATGGCTACACCTTC.